These 26 T cell receptor beta chains were sequenced from one sample in a study of blood T cell repertoires in COVID-19. Clones were sequenced by immunoSEQ multiplex PCR, and TCRdb holds only the in-frame ones, with some missing. The top ten clones hold around 25% of a sample with some 120,000 clones, almost 80% of them seen once. The sequencing input was peripheral blood. The receptor set was obtained from a human donor in a cohort sampled during active COVID-19.

The chain has TRBV13 and TRBJ2-2; a possible D gene is TRBD2 (6 bases). The V gene's germline CDR1 is PRHDT and CDR2 FYEKMQ (reference sequence). Trimming stripped 4 bases from V and 4 bases from J, with 22 bases between. This CDR3 has 18 residues. The CDR3 nucleotides are TGTGCCAGCAGCTCACCCGGGACTCTCCCCGGGGGCACCGGGGAGCTGTTTTTT. Amino acid sequence: CASSSPGTLPGGTGELFF.

V is TRBV5-1 and J is TRBJ1-1; no clear D gene. CDR3 length equals 11 residues. The germline V gene has CDR1 SGHRS and CDR2 YFSETQ. V lost 3 bases to trimming and J lost 5 bases, with 5 bases between them. The CDR3 protein is CASSSQTEAFF. CDR3 coding DNA: TGCGCCAGCAGCTCGCAGACTGAAGCTTTCTTT.

The chain carries TRBV12-5 and TRBJ1-5; no reliable D call. Looked up from germline, CDR1 is LGHNT and CDR2 is FRNRAP. The CDR3 is 13 residues long. The CDR3, as DNA: TGTGCCACACCCGGGGTGCCCAATCAGCCCCAGCATTTT. This gives the protein CATPGVPNQPQHF.

The genes are TRBV7-9 and TRBJ2-7, with TRBD1 as a possible D gene (7 bases). In germline, CDR1 is SEHNR, CDR2 FQNEAQ (reference sequence). This CDR3 is 16 amino acids long. The V gene lost 3 bases and the J gene lost 5 bases, with 20 bases spanning the gap. CDR3 bases: TGTGCCAGCAGCTTCGGGGGAACAGGGGTTCCGCACGAGCAGTACTTC. Translation gives CASSFGGTGVPHEQYF.

The chain recombines TRBV23-1 with TRBJ1-1, with 10 bases aligning to TRBD1. Being an ORF, TRBV23-1 has a function that is uncertain. The ends lost 8 bases at V and 1 base at J; junction bases unmatched: 4. This CDR3 has 14 residues. The DNA for the CDR3 is TGCGCCAGCTCCCGGGACAGGGGGAACACTGAAGCTTTCTTT. Its translation: CASSRDRGNTEAFF.

The gene calls are TRBV27 and TRBJ1-3, with D possibly being TRBD1 (6 bases). Germline CDR1 reads MNHEY; CDR2 reads SMNVEV (reference sequence). Trimming took 5 bases from V and 0 from J, leaving 20 bases between them. The CDR3 sequence is 18 residues long. CDR3 amino acids: CASSPLFSTGFSGNTIYF. The CDR3 DNA sequence: TGTGCCAGCAGTCCCCTTTTTTCGACAGGATTCTCTGGAAACACCATATATTTT.

The chain links TRBV5-8 to TRBJ1-5, with 8 nucleotides matching TRBD1. Germline CDR1 and CDR2: SGHTS and YDEGEE. The CDR3 consists of 14 residues. Trimming at V came to 2 bases and at J to 6 bases, leaving 4 bases not matched to a gene. In nucleotides, the CDR3 is TGTGCCAGCAGCTTCGCCAGGGGGCTTCAGCCCCAGCATTTT. Encoded protein: CASSFARGLQPQHF.

This sequence joins TRBV6-5 and TRBJ2-5; D might be TRBD1 (6 bases). From germline, CDR1 is MNHEY and CDR2 SVGAGI. V was shortened by 8 bases and J by 4 bases, with 14 bases between the two germline ends. CDR3 length: 13 residues. The CDR3 here is CASLVEGVETQYF. The CDR3 bases are TGTGCCAGCTTGGTAGAGGGGGTAGAGACCCAGTACTTC.

The chain couples TRBV18 to TRBJ2-3; D is perhaps TRBD1 (5 bases). The germline CDR1 and CDR2 sequences are KGHSH and LQKENI. V was shortened by 4 bases and J by 2 bases, with 10 bases between the two germline ends. The CDR3 is 14 amino acids. CDR3 DNA: TGTGCCAGCTCACAACAGGCCAACACAGATACGCAGTATTTT. It is translated as CASSQQANTDTQYF.

In its sample, this clone was seen a few times. The chain employs TRBV7-8 and TRBJ2-7; TRBD2 might be the D (6 bases). The CDR3 sequence is 14 residues long. Between the trimmed V and J ends, which lost 8 bases and 0 bases, there was a span of 14 bases. Germline CDR1 and CDR2: SGHVS and FQNEAQ. CDR3 in amino acids: CASCRGSSSYEQYF. The CDR3 bases are TGTGCCAGCTGTCGGGGGTCCAGCTCCTACGAGCAGTACTTC.

The V and J genes are TRBV27 and TRBJ1-1; D possibly corresponds to TRBD1 (6 bases). The V gene lost 6 bases and the J gene lost 1 base, with 21 bases spanning the gap. The CDR3 sequence is 17 residues long. The germline V gene encodes CDR1 MNHEY and CDR2 SMNVEV (reference sequence). In DNA form, the CDR3 reads TGTGCCAGCAGCCAGTATTTGAACAGGGAGCGGAACACTGAAGCTTTCTTT. Translating it yields CASSQYLNRERNTEAFF.

The chain employs TRBV28 and TRBJ2-7; D possibly corresponds to TRBD2 (6 bases). This CDR3 comprises 13 residues. Trimming took off 5 bases at V and 3 bases at J, with 11 bases between the two ends. Germline CDR1 MDHEN, CDR2 SYDVKM. The CDR3 spells CASSPLEGYEQYF. The CDR3, as DNA: TGTGCCAGCAGTCCTTTGGAGGGCTACGAGCAGTACTTC.

V and J are TRBV5-4 and TRBJ1-4; D perhaps matches TRBD1 (5 bases). The germline V gene encodes CDR1 SGHNT and CDR2 YYREEE (reference sequence). The ends were cut back, 4 bases at V and 0 bases at J, with 10 bases in the middle. The CDR3 is 15 residues long. The CDR3 protein is CASSGQTATNEKLFF. In DNA, the CDR3 is TGTGCCAGCAGCGGACAAACTGCAACTAATGAAAAACTGTTTTTT. The full variable domain, its missing parts supplied by reference TRBV5-4 and TRBJ1-4, is ETGVTQSPTHLIKTRGQQVTLRCSSQSGHNTVSWYQQALGQGPQFIFQYYREEENGRGNFPPRFSGLQFPNYSSELNVNALELDDSALYLCASSGQTATNEKLFFGSGTQLSVL.

The rearrangement uses TRBV19 and TRBJ1-4; D might be TRBD1 (5 bases). V was pared by 6 bases and J by 7 bases, with 18 bases between. The length of the CDR3 is 15 residues. Germline V gene lookup returns CDR1 LNHDA and CDR2 SQIVND (reference sequence). CDR3 sequence: CASRSQGKPLEKLFF. As DNA, the CDR3 is TGTGCCAGTAGAAGCCAGGGAAAGCCCCTTGAAAAACTGTTTTTT.

The V call is TRBV30, the J call TRBJ1-2; D not certain. This CDR3 is 13 amino acids long. Germline V gene lookup returns CDR1 GTSNPN and CDR2 SVGIG (reference sequence). V was shortened by 1 base and J by 3 bases, with 9 bases between the two germline ends. CDR3 sequence: CAWSERGDYGYTF. DNA of the CDR3: TGTGCCTGGAGTGAGCGGGGAGACTATGGCTACACCTTC.

The rearrangement links TRBV27 to TRBJ2-5; 8 bases are a match to TRBD2. The length of the CDR3 is 14 residues. V lost 6 bases to trimming and J lost 5 bases; unmatched junction nucleotides: 8. The V gene's germline CDR1 is MNHEY and CDR2 SMNVEV (reference sequence). The CDR3 DNA follows: TGTGCCAGCAGGGCCGGGGGGGCCCGGGAGACCCAGTACTTC. Translating it yields CASRAGGARETQYF.

The chain combines TRBV5-5 with TRBJ1-1; no clear D gene. Between the trimmed V and J ends, which lost 3 bases and 1 base, there was a span of 10 bases. The CDR3 consists of 14 residues. CDR1 is SGHKS and CDR2 is YYEKEE in the germline V gene (reference sequence). DNA for the CDR3: TGTGCCAGCAGCTACGCGACACAGAACACTGAAGCTTTCTTT. Amino acid sequence: CASSYATQNTEAFF.

The chain joins TRBV5-1 to TRBJ1-4, with 7 bases lining up with TRBD1. The V and J ends lost 2 bases and 8 bases, in that order; junction bases with no gene match: 9. Germline loops: CDR1 SGHRS, CDR2 YFSETQ. The CDR3 has 15 residues. For the CDR3, the DNA is TGCGCCAGCAGCTTATCCGGGACAGACCTGGAAAAACTGTTTTTT. Its protein is CASSLSGTDLEKLFF.

This chain links TRBV18 with TRBJ2-1; D remains unclear. Trimming stripped 4 bases from V and 7 bases from J, with 11 bases between. The CDR3 length is 13 residues. In germline, CDR1 is KGHSH, CDR2 LQKENI. CDR3 nucleotides: TGTGCCAGCTCACGCGCTCTTGCTAATGAGCAGTTCTTC. This gives the protein CASSRALANEQFF. Variable domain in full (rest from reference TRBV18 and TRBJ2-1): NAGVMQNPRHLVRRRGQEARLRCSPMKGHSHVYWYRQLPEEGLKFMVYLQKENIIDESGMPKERFSAEFPKEGPSILRIQQVVRGDSAAYFCASSRALANEQFFGPGTRLTVL.

This clone was found once. The rearrangement joins TRBV9 to TRBJ1-1, with 10 bases fitting TRBD1. Trimming removed 3 bases from V and 5 bases from J; junction bases left unmatched: 10. The germline V gene has CDR1 SGDLS and CDR2 YYNGEE. The CDR3 is 16 residues long. DNA for the CDR3: TGTGCCAGCAGCGAGTGGGACAGGGGTGGAAATACTGAAGCTTTCTTT. It codes for CASSEWDRGGNTEAFF.

This clone appeared a single time. The rearrangement uses TRBV12-5 and TRBJ2-3, with TRBD2 identical over 10 bases. This CDR3 is built from 14 residues. Germline loops: CDR1 LGHNT, CDR2 FRNRAP. CDR3 region: CPPNTSGIEDTQYF. In DNA form, the CDR3 reads TGTCCTCCAAACACTAGCGGGATAGAAGATACGCAGTATTTT.

The genes are TRBV27 and TRBJ2-3; the D gene is possibly TRBD1 (6 bases). In germline, CDR1 is MNHEY, CDR2 SMNVEV (reference sequence). This CDR3 is built from 16 residues. V was pared by 3 bases and J by 0 bases, with 13 bases between. CDR3 in amino acids: CASSLKWGQSTDTQYF. CDR3 nucleotides: TGTGCCAGCAGTTTGAAGTGGGGACAAAGCACAGATACGCAGTATTTT.

The chain uses TRBV7-2 and TRBJ1-3, with TRBD1 matching over 8 bases. CDR3 length: 17 amino acids. CDR1 and CDR2 from the germline V gene are SGHTA and FQGNSA. V lost 3 bases to trimming and J lost 4 bases; unmatched junction nucleotides: 11. The CDR3 sequence is CASSFGGTGGLGNTIYF. CDR3 nucleotides: TGTGCCAGCAGCTTCGGCGGGACAGGAGGTCTCGGAAACACCATATATTTT. The whole variable domain, filled in from reference TRBV7-2 and TRBJ1-3, reads GAGVSQSPSNKVTEKGKDVELRCDPISGHTALYWYRQSLGQGLEFLIYFQGNSAPDKSGLPSDRFSAERTGGSVSTLTIQRTQQEDSAVYLCASSFGGTGGLGNTIYFGEGSWLTVV.

The genes are TRBV12-5 and TRBJ2-7; 12 positions agree with TRBD1. CDR1 is LGHNT and CDR2 is FRNRAP in the germline V gene. This CDR3 has 15 amino acids. With V trimmed by 1 base and J by 5 bases, 3 bases remained unmatched. The CDR3 DNA reads as TGTGCTAGTGGTTTGGGCGGGACAGGGGGCAACGAGCAGTACTTC. This codes for CASGLGGTGGNEQYF.

This clone was counted a single time. V is TRBV10-3 and J is TRBJ2-7, with D maybe TRBD2 (5 bases). Germline CDR1 reads ENHRY; CDR2 reads SYGVKD. The CDR3 runs 15 residues. V was trimmed by 2 bases and J by 3 bases, leaving 14 bases between them. CDR3 in amino acids: CAISEPKYGDYEQYF. The CDR3 nucleotides read TGTGCCATCAGTGAGCCGAAGTACGGGGACTACGAGCAGTACTTC.

The chain couples TRBV6-2 or TRBV6-3 to TRBJ2-7, with TRBD1 identical over 7 bases. Germline lookup yields CDR1 MNHEY and CDR2 SVGEGT. CDR3 length equals 14 residues. V lost 5 bases, J lost 3 bases, and 7 bases stayed unmatched. This CDR3 is CASSTGVMIYEQYF. CDR3 in DNA: TGTGCCAGCAGTACAGGGGTTATGATCTACGAGCAGTACTTC.